One and the same sample provided the 30 T cell receptor beta chains below, sequenced in a study of shared clonotypes between healthy human individuals. TCRdb's table, derived via immunoSEQ multiplex PCR, lists solely in-frame clones and lacks some. Among some 550,000 clones listed, more than 95% were seen once. Sequencing was done on a sample of naive CD4+ T cells sorted from blood. The sample's subset: CD45RA+ positively selected. These receptors originate from a woman under 40 in good health.

The CDR3 protein is CASSQDVSVAVTIYEQYF. CDR3 DNA sequence: TGCGCCAGCAGCCAAGACGTATCGGTTGCTGTGACGATCTACGAGCAGTACTTC. The chain uses TRBV4-1 and TRBJ2-7, with D unresolved. This CDR3 has 18 amino acids. Germline loops: CDR1 MGHRA, CDR2 YSYEKL. V was shortened by 0 bases and J by 3 bases, with 21 bases between the two germline ends.

The gene calls are TRBV6-5 and TRBJ2-7; TRBD1 might be the D (5 bases). The germline V gene has CDR1 MNHEY and CDR2 SVGAGI. V dropped 4 bases and J dropped 2 bases, with 15 bases sitting between them. The CDR3 contains 15 residues. The CDR3, as DNA: TGTGCCAGCAGTTCGCCCTTGGGGCTGCCCTACGAGCAGTACTTC. It specifies CASSSPLGLPYEQYF.

The rearrangement joins TRBV10-3 to TRBJ2-7, with no clear D. There are 14 residues in the CDR3. The germline CDR1 and CDR2 sequences are ENHRY and SYGVKD. Trimming removed 3 bases at V and 3 bases at J, with 12 bases between. The CDR3 loop is CAISEQRRSYEQYF. The CDR3 nucleotides are TGTGCCATCAGTGAACAACGCCGAAGCTACGAGCAGTACTTC.

This chain links TRBV4-1 with TRBJ2-4, with 11 bases lining up with TRBD2. Germline V gene data show CDR1 as MGHRA and CDR2 as YSYEKL. The junction had 8 bases not matched to a gene; V was cut back by 0 bases and J by 1 base. This CDR3 region has 19 residues. The CDR3 nucleotides read TGCGCCAGCAGCCAAGATCGTAGCGGGAGGGCAAGCGCCAAAAACATTCAGTACTTC. This gives the protein CASSQDRSGRASAKNIQYF.

This clone has only one observation. The chain employs TRBV13 and TRBJ2-5, with D perhaps matching TRBD1 or TRBD2 (5 bases each). The V gene's germline CDR1 is PRHDT and CDR2 FYEKMQ (reference sequence). There are 12 residues in the CDR3. V was trimmed by 6 bases and J by 5 bases, leaving 10 bases between them. The CDR3, as DNA: TGTGCCAGCAGGGGGGTGATGGAGACCCAGTACTTC. The encoded protein is CASRGVMETQYF.

V is TRBV2 and J is TRBJ1-2; D not resolved. The CDR3 loop spans 14 amino acids. Per the germline V gene, CDR1 is SNHLY and CDR2 is FYNNEI. V lost 2 bases and J 0 bases, leaving 7 bases between the germline ends. CDR3 amino acids: CASSEFLSNYGYTF. CDR3 coding DNA: TGTGCCAGCAGTGAATTCCTCTCTAACTATGGCTACACCTTC.

Turning to this clone: An end of the junction differs from the germline gene, which may be a read error. V usage is TRBV9 and J usage is TRBJ2-1; 10 bases agree with TRBD2. The germline CDR1 and CDR2 sequences are SGDLS and YYNGEE. The CDR3 extends over 16 amino acids. CDR3 in amino acids: CASTVGASGSGYEQFF. The DNA for the CDR3 is TGTGCCAGCACCGTAGGGGCTAGCGGGAGTGGGTATGAGCAGTTCTTC.

V gene TRBV5-4 combines with J gene TRBJ1-5, with unresolved D. V lost 0 bases and J lost 2, with 3 bases in between. Germline assignment: CDR1 SGHNT and CDR2 YYREEE (reference sequence). The CDR3 is 13 amino acids. The CDR3 DNA follows: TGTGCCAGCAGCTTGGATGGCAATCAGCCCCAGCATTTT. Amino acid sequence: CASSLDGNQPQHF.

In this sample, this clone turned up once. The chain joins TRBV28 to TRBJ1-1; TRBD1 aligns across 7 bases. V shed 6 bases, J shed 0 bases, and the junction held 7 bases outside the gene matches. Per germline, CDR1 MDHEN and CDR2 SYDVKM. The CDR3 has 15 amino acids. The CDR3 DNA sequence: TGTGCCAGCAGCCTCCCGGGACAGCTGAACACTGAAGCTTTCTTT. The encoded protein is CASSLPGQLNTEAFF.

Only one count was recorded for this clone. This chain connects TRBV5-4 to TRBJ1-4, with D uncertain. The germline V gene encodes CDR1 SGHNT and CDR2 YYREEE (reference sequence). The CDR3 is made up of 14 amino acids. V lost 2 bases, J lost 7 bases, and 12 bases lay in between. In nucleotides, the CDR3 is TGTGCCAGCAGCTTAACATTGGGGAGTGAAAAACTGTTTTTT. This encodes CASSLTLGSEKLFF.

The chain recombines TRBV28 with TRBJ1-4; 9 nucleotides line up with TRBD1. Unmatched junction bases numbered 8, after V lost 5 bases and J lost 7 bases. The V gene's germline CDR1 is MDHEN and CDR2 SYDVKM. The CDR3 spans 15 residues. The CDR3 is CASSAGQGLAEKLFF. DNA of the CDR3: TGTGCCAGCAGTGCAGGACAGGGGTTGGCTGAAAAACTGTTTTTT.

The V and J genes are TRBV19 and TRBJ2-5, with TRBD1 as a possible D gene (7 bases). In germline, CDR1 is LNHDA, CDR2 SQIVND (reference sequence). Trimming shortened V by 6 bases and J by 5 bases, and 13 bases separated the two germline ends. The CDR3 has 13 amino acids. The CDR3 loop reads CASRGGGGETQYF. In DNA, the CDR3 is TGTGCCAGTAGAGGAGGGGGCGGGGAGACCCAGTACTTC.

The chain couples TRBV5-1 to TRBJ2-1; 10 bases line up with TRBD2. Germline V gene sequence: CDR1 SGHRS, CDR2 YFSETQ. V shed 3 bases, J shed 0 bases, and the junction held 9 bases outside the gene matches. This CDR3 spans 18 amino acids. CDR3 in amino acids: CASSYGLAEPVSYNEQFF. The DNA of the CDR3 is TGCGCCAGCAGCTATGGACTAGCGGAGCCCGTCTCCTACAATGAGCAGTTCTTC. The variable domain in full, completed from reference TRBV5-1 and TRBJ2-1, reads KAGVTQTPRYLIKTRGQQVTLSCSPISGHRSVSWYQQTPGQGLQFLFEYFSETQRNKGNFPGRFSGRQFSNSRSEMNVSTLELGDSALYLCASSYGLAEPVSYNEQFFGPGTRLTVL.

This chain joins TRBV28 and TRBJ1-1; 7 positions agree with TRBD1. The length of the CDR3 is 15 residues. Trimming at V came to 7 bases and at J to 1 base, leaving 9 bases not matched to a gene. Germline loops: CDR1 MDHEN, CDR2 SYDVKM. The DNA for the CDR3 is TGTGCCAGCACCCAGGGGGGAACCTCGAACACTGAAGCTTTCTTT. This encodes CASTQGGTSNTEAFF.

The chain combines TRBV27 with TRBJ2-7, with 8 bases that match TRBD1. V was pared by 6 bases and J by 1 base, with 2 bases of the junction left unmatched. Germline V gene data show CDR1 as MNHEY and CDR2 as SMNVEV (reference sequence). There are 13 residues in the CDR3. The CDR3 nucleotides are TGTGCCAGCAGAGACAGGGGTTCCTACGAGCAGTACTTC. Translation: CASRDRGSYEQYF.

The chain uses TRBV7-7 and TRBJ2-1, with 12 positions matching TRBD2. The CDR3 totals 15 residues. The germline CDR1 and CDR2 sequences are SSHAT and FNYEAQ (reference sequence). V lost 5 bases, J lost 7 bases, and 6 bases stayed unmatched. CDR3 sequence reads: CASSVGTSGLNEQFF. Here the CDR3 DNA reads TGTGCCAGCAGCGTAGGGACTAGCGGGCTAAATGAGCAGTTCTTC.

The V gene is TRBV28, the J gene TRBJ1-4, with 7 nucleotides matching TRBD1. V dropped 6 bases and J dropped 8; count of bases not matched to a gene: 15. The CDR3 runs to 16 residues. The germline V gene encodes CDR1 MDHEN and CDR2 SYDVKM. This CDR3 reads CASRPRFNRGGEKLFF. The CDR3 DNA sequence: TGTGCCAGCAGACCCCGCTTCAACAGGGGAGGGGAAAAACTGTTTTTT.

This rearrangement joins TRBV7-2 to TRBJ1-1; unclear D gene. The CDR3 sequence is 14 residues long. Trimming cost V 3 bases and J 10 bases, with 18 bases left between them. Germline lookup yields CDR1 SGHTA and CDR2 FQGNSA. This CDR3 is CASSFSRRTAAAFF. CDR3 bases: TGTGCCAGCAGCTTTAGCCGCCGGACCGCTGCAGCTTTCTTT.

This chain joins TRBV6-1 and TRBJ2-2, with D possibly being TRBD1 (5 bases). The germline V gene has CDR1 MNHNS and CDR2 SASEGT. Trimming stripped 6 bases from V and 3 bases from J, with 11 bases between. The length of the CDR3 is 14 residues. Written as DNA, the CDR3 is TGTGCCAGCAGGGATACAGGATACACCGGGGAGCTGTTTTTT. Amino acids: CASRDTGYTGELFF.

The J gene is TRBJ2-5, the V gene TRBV10-2; TRBD2 agrees at 8 bases. CDR3 length: 16 amino acids. Trimming removed 2 bases from V and 6 bases from J; junction bases left unmatched: 11. Germline V CDR1 and CDR2: WSHSY, SAAADI. CDR3 sequence reads: CASSEGAAGVIKTQYF. The DNA of the CDR3 is TGCGCCAGCAGTGAGGGGGCAGCGGGAGTTATCAAGACCCAGTACTTC.

This clone has just one count. The chain couples TRBV5-4 to TRBJ1-3; the match to TRBD1 covers 9 bases. Germline V gene data show CDR1 as SGHNT and CDR2 as YYREEE (reference sequence). The CDR3 is 16 residues long. Trimming took 4 bases from V and 0 from J; bases not matched to a gene: 5. The CDR3 is CASSKDRGFSGNTIYF. The CDR3 nucleotides are TGTGCCAGCAGCAAGGACAGGGGATTCTCTGGAAACACCATATATTTT.

In nucleotides, the CDR3 is TGCGCCAGCAGTGAAGGGATTACTCCTGGAAACACCATATATTTT. Its translation: CASSEGITPGNTIYF. The rearrangement links TRBV10-1 to TRBJ1-3; D not certain. Germline V lookup: CDR1 WNHNN, CDR2 SYGVQD (reference sequence). This CDR3 comprises 15 residues. Trimming removed 3 bases from V and 2 bases from J, with 11 bases in between.

V gene TRBV18 combines with J gene TRBJ2-1; D is uncertain. The length of the CDR3 is 14 residues. V dropped 2 bases and J dropped 6 bases, with 11 bases sitting between them. Germline CDR1 KGHSH, CDR2 LQKENI. CDR3 bases: TGTGCCAGCTCACCAGCCTTACTACTCAATGAGCAGTTCTTC. Translating gives CASSPALLLNEQFF.

This clone came up a few times. V and J are TRBV6-5 and TRBJ1-2; 7 bases match TRBD1. Trimming cost V 4 bases and J 4 bases; bases outside gene matches: 6. The CDR3 sequence is 14 residues long. Germline lookup yields CDR1 MNHEY and CDR2 SVGAGI. Here the CDR3 reads CASSSEGAVYGYTF. CDR3 in DNA: TGTGCCAGCAGTTCAGAGGGGGCAGTCTATGGCTACACCTTC.

J is TRBJ2-7 and V is TRBV6-6; D gene uncertain. This CDR3 is built from 16 residues. Per the germline V gene, CDR1 is MNHNY and CDR2 is SVGAGI (reference sequence). The ends were cut back, 0 bases at V and 0 bases at J, with 12 bases in the middle. The CDR3 protein is CASSYSTQPSSYEQYF. The DNA of the CDR3 is TGTGCCAGCAGTTACTCGACACAGCCAAGCTCCTACGAGCAGTACTTC.

This sequence joins TRBV7-9 and TRBJ1-4; D is possibly TRBD1 (5 bases). V lost 5 bases and J 0 bases, leaving 13 bases between the germline ends. This CDR3 region has 16 residues. The germline V gene encodes CDR1 SEHNR and CDR2 FQNEAQ (reference sequence). The chain's CDR3 is CASSLTRQSTNEKLFF. The CDR3, as DNA: TGTGCCAGCAGCCTAACCCGACAGTCAACTAATGAAAAACTGTTTTTT.

V is TRBV30 and J is TRBJ2-2, with D possibly being TRBD2 (5 bases). The germline V and J ends were trimmed by 0 bases and 6 bases, with 14 bases remaining between them. CDR3 length equals 15 residues. From germline, CDR1 is GTSNPN and CDR2 SVGIG (reference sequence). As DNA, the CDR3 is TGTGCCTGGAGTGTACATCGGGGAGTCTCCGGGGAGCTGTTTTTT. This translates into CAWSVHRGVSGELFF.

The V and J genes are TRBV15 and TRBJ1-1, with 8 bases matching TRBD1. Germline assignment: CDR1 LNHNV and CDR2 YYDKDF (reference sequence). V lost 2 bases, J lost 5 bases, and 7 bases stayed unmatched. The CDR3 length is 15 residues. The CDR3 nucleotides read TGTGCCACCAGCAGACCCGACAGGGGAGTAACTGAAGCTTTCTTT. Residues: CATSRPDRGVTEAFF. The full variable domain, with the rest looked up from reference TRBV15 and TRBJ1-1, is DAMVIQNPRYQVTQFGKPVTLSCSQTLNHNVMYWYQQKSSQAPKLLFHYYDKDFNNEADTPDNFQSRRPNTSFCFLDIRSPGLGDTAMYLCATSRPDRGVTEAFFGQGTRLTVV.

The V and J genes are TRBV11-2 and TRBJ2-7; D ambiguous. From germline, CDR1 is SGHAT and CDR2 FQNNGV. Trimming stripped 7 bases from V and 1 base from J, with 8 bases between. CDR3 length equals 12 residues. CDR3 protein: CASNGGSYEQYF. The DNA for the CDR3 is TGTGCCAGCAACGGCGGTTCCTACGAGCAGTACTTC.

The genes are TRBV19 and TRBJ2-6; a weak D match, TRBD1 (6 bases). This CDR3 has 14 amino acids. Germline V gene lookup returns CDR1 LNHDA and CDR2 SQIVND (reference sequence). Trimming took off 9 bases at V and 0 bases at J, with 9 bases between the two ends. The CDR3 sequence is CASRGTSGANVLTF. The CDR3 DNA sequence: TGTGCCAGCAGGGGAACCTCTGGGGCCAACGTCCTGACTTTC.